This T cell receptor beta chain was sequenced in a study of blood T cell repertoires in COVID-19. Methods used by the authors: Counts of nucleated cells, estimated from reference gene primer amplification, were obtained. The method was immunoSEQ multiplex PCR; TCRdb's version includes in-frame clones alone and lacks a portion of them. V, J and clone size are taken as reported in that table, and D and trimming were inferred from the DNA itself. The sample holds around 150,000 clones, 92% seen once. The germline gives CDR1 SGHTA, CDR2 FQGNSA. The CDR3 loop spans 16 amino acids. Trimming shortened V by 4 bases and J by 8 bases, and 21 bases separated the two germline ends.

Sample: peripheral blood. The chain couples TRBV7-2 to TRBJ1-3; the D gene is possibly TRBD1 (5 bases). The sequence came from a man aged 25-45 years with COVID-19, enrolled during active disease. The CDR3 coding sequence is TGTGCCAGCAGCTCTCCGTCGGGGGTAGTGAGGGACACCATATATTTT. The encoded protein is CASSSPSGVVRDTIYF.